The present T cell receptor beta chain was sequenced within a study of blood T cell repertoires in COVID-19. Study context: Acute and convalescent COVID-19 specimens originated in the United States, Italy and Spain.

The authors' processing: Reference gene primer amplification gave nucleated cell count estimates. Some clones are missing from TCRdb's copy, which holds only in-frame ones; the method was immunoSEQ multiplex PCR. The DNA was the basis for D and trimming; V, J and clone size are from that table. The table has more than 150,000 clones, 75% to 85% seen once. Participants, about 18 to 100 years old, spanned around 26 US areas. The germline CDR1 and CDR2 sequences are SQVTM and ANQGSEA. The CDR3 runs to 14 residues. V lost 8 bases, J lost 3 bases, and 19 bases lay in between. The rearrangement uses TRBV29-1 and TRBJ1-1; no clear D gene. The sequenced sample consisted of PBMCs or T cells enriched from blood (not recorded which). This TCR was sampled from a man in his forties who had recovered from COVID-19. The CDR3 coding sequence is TGCAGCCTACAGCCGTCGAATGACCACACTGAAGCTTTCTTT. It codes for CSLQPSNDHTEAFF.